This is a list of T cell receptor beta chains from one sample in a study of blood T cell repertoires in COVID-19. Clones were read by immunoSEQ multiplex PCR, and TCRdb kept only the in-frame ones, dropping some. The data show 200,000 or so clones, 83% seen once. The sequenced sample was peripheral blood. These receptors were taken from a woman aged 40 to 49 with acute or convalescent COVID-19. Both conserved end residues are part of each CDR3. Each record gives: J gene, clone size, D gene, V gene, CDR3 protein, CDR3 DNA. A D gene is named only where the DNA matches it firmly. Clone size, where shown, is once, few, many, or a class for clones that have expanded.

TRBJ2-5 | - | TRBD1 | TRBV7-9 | CASSFSGGKETQYF | TGTGCCAGCAGCTTTTCAGGGGGCAAAGAGACCCAGTACTTC
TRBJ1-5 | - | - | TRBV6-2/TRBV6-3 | CASSYGGLQPQHF | TGTGCCAGCAGTTACGGAGGGCTTCAGCCCCAGCATTTT
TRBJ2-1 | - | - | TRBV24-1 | CATRSGGLEQFF | TGTGCCACCAGGTCGGGGGGCCTTGAGCAGTTCTTC
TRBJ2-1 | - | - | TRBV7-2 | CASSYLKGPYNEQFF | TGTGCCAGCAGCTACTTAAAGGGGCCCTACAATGAGCAGTTCTTC
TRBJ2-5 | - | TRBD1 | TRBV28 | CASSTTGDTQYF | TGTGCCAGCAGTACCACAGGGGACACCCAGTACTTC
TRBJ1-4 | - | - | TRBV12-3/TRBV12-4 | CASSFFKEVLVF | TGTGCCAGCAGTTTTTTTAAGGAGGTCTTAGTTTTT
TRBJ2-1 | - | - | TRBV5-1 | CASSLSGVGVNEQFF | TGCGCCAGCAGCTTGTCCGGTGTCGGAGTCAATGAGCAGTTCTTC
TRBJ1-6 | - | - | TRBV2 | CASSAGLSLGSPLHF | TGTGCCAGCAGCGCGGGACTCAGCTTGGGTTCACCCCTCCACTTT
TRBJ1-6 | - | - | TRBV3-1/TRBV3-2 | CASSPKPRSPLHF | TGTGCCAGCAGCCCCAAGCCACGTTCACCCCTCCACTTT
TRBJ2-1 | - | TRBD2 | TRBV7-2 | CASSLSGTYDYEQFF | TGTGCCAGCAGTCTTAGCGGGACTTATGATTATGAGCAGTTCTTC
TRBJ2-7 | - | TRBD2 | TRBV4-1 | CATRGASGGPSYEQYF | TGCGCCACTCGGGGGGCAAGCGGGGGCCCTTCCTACGAGCAGTACTTC
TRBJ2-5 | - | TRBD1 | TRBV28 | CASSFRGREVTQYF | TGTGCCAGCAGTTTCAGGGGGCGCGAGGTGACCCAGTACTTC
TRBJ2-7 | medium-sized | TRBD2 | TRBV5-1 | CASFAGSGSGYEQYF | TGCGCCAGCTTCGCGGGTAGCGGGAGTGGTTACGAGCAGTACTTC
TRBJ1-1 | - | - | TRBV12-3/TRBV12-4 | CASSLTYTEAFF | TGTGCCAGCAGTTTGACATATACTGAAGCTTTCTTT
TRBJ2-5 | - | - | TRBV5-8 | CASSLRETQYF | TGTGCCAGCAGCTTGCGGGAGACCCAGTACTTC
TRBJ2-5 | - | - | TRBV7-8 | CASSLGYSYYQETQYF | TGTGCCAGCAGCCTAGGGTACAGCTACTACCAAGAGACCCAGTACTTC
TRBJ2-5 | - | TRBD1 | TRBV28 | CASTSARTGSRTQYF | TGTGCCAGCACCTCCGCCAGGACAGGGTCTAGGACCCAGTACTTC
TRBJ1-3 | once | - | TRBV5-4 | CASSSAGRPGNTIYF | TGTGCCAGCAGCTCGGCGGGCAGGCCTGGAAACACCATATATTTT
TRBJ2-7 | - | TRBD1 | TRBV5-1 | CASRGTGGYSYEQYF | TGCGCCAGCAGAGGGACAGGGGGATACTCCTACGAGCAGTACTTC